This T cell receptor (beta chain) was sequenced for a study of regulatory T cells (dated by TCRdb to the late 2010s). In terms of the full investigation: Between CD3G-deficient patients and healthy controls, the study compared T-cell receptor beta repertoires in sorted regulatory T cells, conventional CD4+ T cells and CD8+ T cells. General findings and caveats noted by the study authors: Patient repertoires showed restricted unique TRB V-J pairs and skewed V and J gene usage, most marked in regulatory T cells. Hydrophobic residues at CDR3 positions 6 and 7 were enriched in conventional CD4+ T cells from CD3G-deficient patients, suggesting more self-reactive specificities.

As to this clone: The antigen it recognizes is unknown. The input lacks base qualities; no much larger clone sits a single base away.

The CDR3 runs 17 residues from the cysteine to the phenylalanine. CDR3 DNA is the only sequence kept; it has 51 bases, read in frame from the first base. Clipping removes 4 bases from V and 2 bases from J, with 14 as the unmatched junction base count. Sequences SGHRS (CDR1) and YFSETQ (CDR2) are obtained from the germline V gene. All CD3G-deficient patients had evidence of autoimmunity, which was more severe in two of the patients. At testing, patients were between 2 and 39 years old and showed lower naive and higher memory CD4+ and CD8+ T-cell proportions. CD4+ cells were FACS-sorted into CD25-high CD127-low regulatory T cells and CD25-low CD127-high conventional CD4+ T cells. The patient group comprised more than 5 individuals with CD3G deficiency. An international network of physicians across the United States, Europe and Asia provided the patient samples and clinical data. Ficoll density separation was used to isolate peripheral blood mononuclear cells.

In the multiplex PCR, 52 forward TRBV primers and 13 reverse TRBJ primers were used, and assay-based and computational corrections were applied for amplification bias. Within the immunoSEQ assay, multiplex PCR amplified rearranged TRB loci from genomic DNA. TRB amplicons were sequenced on an Illumina HiSeq platform. In the original analysis: Raw sequences were error-filtered and aligned to reference gene sequences by custom algorithms and were subsequently analyzed with the immunoSEQ online tools. Frequencies of productive and nonproductive TRB rearrangements were assessed among unique sequences as well as among total sequences. The likelihood of self-reactivity was estimated by examining two features, hydrophobicity and amino acid composition, of TRB CDR3 positions 6 and 7. Groups were compared by t tests, Mann-Whitney tests or two-way ANOVA performed in Prism software. TCRdb provides this immuneACCESS table in a form limited to in-frame rearrangements. Some clones are lacking; in checked studies, under half of them reflect an unresolved V gene, and why the rest are absent is not known. Clonal size and the V and J genes are those of that table, whereas D and trimming came from the DNA. For this sample there are under 30,000 clones; 88% appear just once. Approximately 1.2% of the sample is taken by the ten largest.

The TCR sequence derives from a child aged 5 to 17 with CD3G deficiency. The specimen sequenced was conventional CD4+ T cells sorted from blood. The chain employs TRBV5-1 and TRBJ1-1, with 7 central nucleotides matching TRBD1. The CDR3 sequence is CASSPGDSRFGNTEAFF. The sequenced DNA is TGCGCCAGCAGCCCGGGGGACAGTAGATTCGGTAACACTGAAGCTTTCTTT.